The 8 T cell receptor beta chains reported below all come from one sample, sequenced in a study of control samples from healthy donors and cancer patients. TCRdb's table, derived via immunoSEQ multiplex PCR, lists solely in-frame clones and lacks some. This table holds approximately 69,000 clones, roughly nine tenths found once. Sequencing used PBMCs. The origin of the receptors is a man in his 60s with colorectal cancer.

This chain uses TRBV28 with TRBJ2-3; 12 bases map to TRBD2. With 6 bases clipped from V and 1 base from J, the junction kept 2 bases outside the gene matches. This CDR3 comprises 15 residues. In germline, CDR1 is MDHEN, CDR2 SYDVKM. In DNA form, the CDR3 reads TGTGCCAGCAGCCCTAGCGGGGGGGGCACAGATACGCAGTATTTT. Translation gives CASSPSGGGTDTQYF.

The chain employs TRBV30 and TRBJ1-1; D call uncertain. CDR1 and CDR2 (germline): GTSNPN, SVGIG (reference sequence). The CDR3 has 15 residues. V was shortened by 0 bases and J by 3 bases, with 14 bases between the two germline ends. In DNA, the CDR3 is TGTGCCTGGAGTGTAGCTGGCAGGTCAGACACTGAAGCTTTCTTT. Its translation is CAWSVAGRSDTEAFF.

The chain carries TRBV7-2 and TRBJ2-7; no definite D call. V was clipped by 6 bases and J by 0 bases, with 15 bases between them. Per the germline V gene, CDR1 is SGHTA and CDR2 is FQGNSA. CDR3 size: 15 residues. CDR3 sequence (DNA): TGTGCCAGCAGTCTAGACACCCTTCGCTCCTACGAGCAGTACTTC. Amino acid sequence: CASSLDTLRSYEQYF.

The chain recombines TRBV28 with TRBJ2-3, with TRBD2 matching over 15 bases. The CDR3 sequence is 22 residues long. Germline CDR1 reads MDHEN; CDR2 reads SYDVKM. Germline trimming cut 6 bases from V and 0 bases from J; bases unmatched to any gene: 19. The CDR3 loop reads CASSRLWVGLAGGGASTDTQYF. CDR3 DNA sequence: TGTGCCAGCAGCCGGTTATGGGTTGGACTAGCGGGGGGGGGCGCTAGCACAGATACGCAGTATTTT.

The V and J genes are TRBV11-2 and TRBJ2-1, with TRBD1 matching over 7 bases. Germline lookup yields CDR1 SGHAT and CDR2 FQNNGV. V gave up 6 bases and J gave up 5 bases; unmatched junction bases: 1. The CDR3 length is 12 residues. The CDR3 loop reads CASRTGNNEQFF. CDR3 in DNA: TGTGCCAGCAGGACAGGGAACAATGAGCAGTTCTTC.

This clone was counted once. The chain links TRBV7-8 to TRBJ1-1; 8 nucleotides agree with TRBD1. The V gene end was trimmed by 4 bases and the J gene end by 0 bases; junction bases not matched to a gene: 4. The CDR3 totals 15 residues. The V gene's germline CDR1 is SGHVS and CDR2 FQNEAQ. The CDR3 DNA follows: TGTGCCAGCAGCTGGGGGGACAGGCTGAACACTGAAGCTTTCTTT. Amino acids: CASSWGDRLNTEAFF.

The CDR3 loop reads CAISGTSGGQFF. DNA of the CDR3: TGTGCCATCAGTGGGACTAGCGGGGGGCAGTTCTTC. The gene calls are TRBV10-3 and TRBJ2-1; 13 bases match TRBD2. The germline gives CDR1 ENHRY, CDR2 SYGVKD. The CDR3 is made up of 12 amino acids. The V gene end was trimmed by 4 bases and the J gene end by 12 bases; junction bases not matched to a gene: 0.

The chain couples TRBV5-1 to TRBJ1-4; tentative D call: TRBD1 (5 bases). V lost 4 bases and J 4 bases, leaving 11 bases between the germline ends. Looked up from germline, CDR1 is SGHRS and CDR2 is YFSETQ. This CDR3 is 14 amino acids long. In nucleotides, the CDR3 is TGCGCCAGCAGCACGGGGGGTGGTAATGAAAAACTGTTTTTT. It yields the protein CASSTGGGNEKLFF.